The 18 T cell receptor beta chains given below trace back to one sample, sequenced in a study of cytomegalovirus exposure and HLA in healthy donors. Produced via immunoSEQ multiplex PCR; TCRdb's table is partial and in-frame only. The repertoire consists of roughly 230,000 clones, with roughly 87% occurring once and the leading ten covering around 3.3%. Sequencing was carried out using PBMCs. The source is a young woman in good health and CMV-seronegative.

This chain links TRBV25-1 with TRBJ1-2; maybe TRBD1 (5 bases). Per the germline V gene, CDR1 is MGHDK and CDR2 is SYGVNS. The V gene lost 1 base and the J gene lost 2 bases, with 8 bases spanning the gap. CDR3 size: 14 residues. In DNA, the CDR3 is TGTGCCAGCAGTGAATCCGGGGCCAACTATGGCTACACCTTC. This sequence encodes CASSESGANYGYTF.

The CDR3 region has the DNA TGTGCCAGCAGCTTGGCCGGCGGAACCTACGAGCAGTACTTC. As protein: CASSLAGGTYEQYF. V gene TRBV7-2 combines with J gene TRBJ2-7, with no clear D. The CDR3 has 14 residues. V lost 3 bases and J 2 bases, leaving 11 bases between the germline ends. CDR1 and CDR2 from the germline V gene are SGHTA and FQGNSA.

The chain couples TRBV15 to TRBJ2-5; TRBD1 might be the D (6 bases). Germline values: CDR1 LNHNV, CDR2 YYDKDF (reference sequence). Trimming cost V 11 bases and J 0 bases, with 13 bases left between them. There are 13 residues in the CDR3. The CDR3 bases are TGTGCCTCCGGGGACATTAACCAAGAGACCCAGTACTTC. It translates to CASGDINQETQYF.

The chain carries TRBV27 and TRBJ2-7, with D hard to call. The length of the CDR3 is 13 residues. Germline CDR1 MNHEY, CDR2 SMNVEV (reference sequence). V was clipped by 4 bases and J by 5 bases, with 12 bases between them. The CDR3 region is CASSSLDPHEQYF. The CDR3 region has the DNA TGTGCCAGCAGTTCTCTTGATCCCCACGAGCAGTACTTC.

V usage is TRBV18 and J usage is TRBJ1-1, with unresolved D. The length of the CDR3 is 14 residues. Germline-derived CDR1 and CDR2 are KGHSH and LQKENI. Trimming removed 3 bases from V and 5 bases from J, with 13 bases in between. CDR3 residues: CASSPGREGTEAFF. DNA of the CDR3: TGTGCCAGCTCACCCGGTAGGGAAGGGACTGAAGCTTTCTTT. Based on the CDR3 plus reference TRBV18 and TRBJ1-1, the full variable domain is NAGVMQNPRHLVRRRGQEARLRCSPMKGHSHVYWYRQLPEEGLKFMVYLQKENIIDESGMPKERFSAEFPKEGPSILRIQQVVRGDSAAYFCASSPGREGTEAFFGQGTRLTVV.

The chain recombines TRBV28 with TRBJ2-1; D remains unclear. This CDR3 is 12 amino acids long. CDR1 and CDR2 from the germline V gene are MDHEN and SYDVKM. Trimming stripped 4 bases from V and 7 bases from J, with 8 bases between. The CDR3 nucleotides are TGTGCCAGCAGTTCCGAGTCGAATGAGCAGTTCTTC. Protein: CASSSESNEQFF.

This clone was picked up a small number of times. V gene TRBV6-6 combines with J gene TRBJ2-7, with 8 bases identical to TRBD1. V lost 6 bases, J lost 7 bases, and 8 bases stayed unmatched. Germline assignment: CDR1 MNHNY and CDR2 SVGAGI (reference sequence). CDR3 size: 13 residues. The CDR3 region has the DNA TGTGCCAGCAGCCTGGACAGGGCGCGGGAGCAGTACTTC. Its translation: CASSLDRAREQYF.

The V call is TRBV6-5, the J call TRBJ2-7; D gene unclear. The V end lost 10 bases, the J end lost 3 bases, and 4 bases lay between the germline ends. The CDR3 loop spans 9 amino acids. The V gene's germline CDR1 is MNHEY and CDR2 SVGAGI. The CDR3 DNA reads TGTGCCACGATCTACGAGCAGTACTTC. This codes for CATIYEQYF.

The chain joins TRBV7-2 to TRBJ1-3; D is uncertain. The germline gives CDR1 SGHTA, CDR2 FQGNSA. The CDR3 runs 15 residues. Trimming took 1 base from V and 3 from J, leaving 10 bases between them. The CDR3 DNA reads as TGTGCCAGCAGCTTAGATACGGGTGGTGGAAACACCATATATTTT. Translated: CASSLDTGGGNTIYF. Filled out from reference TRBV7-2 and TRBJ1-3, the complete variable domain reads GAGVSQSPSNKVTEKGKDVELRCDPISGHTALYWYRQSLGQGLEFLIYFQGNSAPDKSGLPSDRFSAERTGGSVSTLTIQRTQQEDSAVYLCASSLDTGGGNTIYFGEGSWLTVV.

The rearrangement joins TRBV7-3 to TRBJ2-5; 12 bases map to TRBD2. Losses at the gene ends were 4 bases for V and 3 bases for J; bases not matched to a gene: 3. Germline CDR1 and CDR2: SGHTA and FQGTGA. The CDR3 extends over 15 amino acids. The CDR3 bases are TGTGCCAGCAGCTCGACTAGCGGGAGTAAAGAGACCCAGTACTTC. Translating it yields CASSSTSGSKETQYF.

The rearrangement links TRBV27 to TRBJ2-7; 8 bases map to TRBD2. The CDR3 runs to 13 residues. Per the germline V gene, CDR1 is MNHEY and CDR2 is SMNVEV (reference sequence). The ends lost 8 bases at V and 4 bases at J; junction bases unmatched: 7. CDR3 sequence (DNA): TGTGCCAGCGGACCGGGAGGGGTTTACGAGCAGTACTTC. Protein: CASGPGGVYEQYF.

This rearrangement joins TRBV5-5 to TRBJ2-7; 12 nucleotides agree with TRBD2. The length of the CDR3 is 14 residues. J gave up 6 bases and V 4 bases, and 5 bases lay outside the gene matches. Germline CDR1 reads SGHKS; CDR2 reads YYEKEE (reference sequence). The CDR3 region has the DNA TGTGCCAGCAGCCAGACTAGCGGGAGTCCCGAGCAGTACTTC. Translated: CASSQTSGSPEQYF.

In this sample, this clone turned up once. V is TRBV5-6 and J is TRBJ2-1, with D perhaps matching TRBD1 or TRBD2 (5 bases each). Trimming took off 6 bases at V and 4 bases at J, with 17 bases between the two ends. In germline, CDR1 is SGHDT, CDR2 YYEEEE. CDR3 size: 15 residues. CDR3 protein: CASILRGGRYNEQFF. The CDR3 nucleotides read TGTGCCAGCATCCTCCGGGGCGGGCGTTACAATGAGCAGTTCTTC.

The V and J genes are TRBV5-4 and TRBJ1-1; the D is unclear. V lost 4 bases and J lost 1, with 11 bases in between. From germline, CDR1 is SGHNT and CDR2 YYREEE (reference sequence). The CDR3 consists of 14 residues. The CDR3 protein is CASSPPEGNTEAFF. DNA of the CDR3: TGTGCCAGCAGCCCTCCCGAGGGGAACACTGAAGCTTTCTTT.

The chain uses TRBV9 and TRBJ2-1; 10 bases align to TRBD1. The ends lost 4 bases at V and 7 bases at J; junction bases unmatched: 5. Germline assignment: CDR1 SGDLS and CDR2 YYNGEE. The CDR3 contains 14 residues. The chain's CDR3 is CASSPGTGENEQFF. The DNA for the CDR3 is TGTGCCAGCAGCCCCGGGACAGGGGAGAATGAGCAGTTCTTC.

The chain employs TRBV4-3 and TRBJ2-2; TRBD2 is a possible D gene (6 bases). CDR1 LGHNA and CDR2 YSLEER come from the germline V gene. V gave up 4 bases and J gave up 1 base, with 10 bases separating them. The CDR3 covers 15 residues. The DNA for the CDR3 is TGCGCCAGCAGCCGAGGGACTCTGAACACCGGGGAGCTGTTTTTT. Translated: CASSRGTLNTGELFF.

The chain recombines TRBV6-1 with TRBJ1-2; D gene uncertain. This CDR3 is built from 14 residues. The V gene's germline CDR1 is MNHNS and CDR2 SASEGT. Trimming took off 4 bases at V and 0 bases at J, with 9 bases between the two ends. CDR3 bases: TGTGCCAGCAGTGCCACAGATTCTAACTATGGCTACACCTTC. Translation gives CASSATDSNYGYTF.

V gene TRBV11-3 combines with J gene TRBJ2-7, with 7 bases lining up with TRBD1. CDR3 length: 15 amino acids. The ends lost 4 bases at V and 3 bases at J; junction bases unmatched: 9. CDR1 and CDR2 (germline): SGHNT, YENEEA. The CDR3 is CASSSGRDSGYEQYF. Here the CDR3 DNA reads TGTGCCAGCAGCTCCGGCCGGGACAGCGGCTACGAGCAGTACTTC.